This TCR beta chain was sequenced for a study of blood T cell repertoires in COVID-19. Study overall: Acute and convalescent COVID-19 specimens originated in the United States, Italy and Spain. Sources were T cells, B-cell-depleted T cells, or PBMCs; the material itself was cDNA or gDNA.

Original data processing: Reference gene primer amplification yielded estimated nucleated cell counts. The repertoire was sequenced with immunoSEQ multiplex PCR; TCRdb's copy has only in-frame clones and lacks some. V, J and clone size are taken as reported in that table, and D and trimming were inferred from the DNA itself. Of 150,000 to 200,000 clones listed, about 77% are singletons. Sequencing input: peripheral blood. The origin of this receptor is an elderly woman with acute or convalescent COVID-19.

The CDR3 DNA is TGTGCCAGTCGCCGCGGGAGGGCCAACGTCCTGACTTTC. Protein product: CASRRGRANVLTF. The chain combines TRBV12-3 or TRBV12-4 with TRBJ2-6; D is perhaps TRBD2 (6 bases). The length of the CDR3 is 13 residues. The germline V and J ends were trimmed by 9 bases and 5 bases, with 11 bases remaining between them.